This TCR beta chain was found in a study of cytomegalovirus exposure and HLA in healthy donors. Overall study findings and caveats: Apart from CMV serostatus, no immune exposure information was available. According to the study, 180 or so TCR beta chains were cytomegalovirus-associated.

Details on this clone: The antigen is not known.

It was with 60 Vbeta and 13 Jbeta primers that the PCR ran. Libraries were prepared by immunoSEQ multiplex PCR; TCRdb keeps only in-frame clonotypes and omits some of them. This sample has about 180,000 clones, with about four fifths found just once. The CDR3 spans 16 residues. Germline V CDR1 and CDR2: SGHKS, YYEKEE (reference sequence). Between the trimmed V and J ends, which lost 4 bases and 6 bases, there was a span of 20 bases. V and J are TRBV5-5 and TRBJ1-5; the D gene is possibly TRBD1 (6 bases). The TCR comes from a woman aged 25 to 39 in good health and CMV-seronegative. Source material: PBMCs. The CDR3 DNA follows: TGTGCCAGCAGCAACCGGGCGGGGGCCGAGACTCAGCCCCAGCATTTT. Translated: CASSNRAGAETQPQHF. The full variable domain, with the rest looked up from reference TRBV5-5 and TRBJ1-5, is DAGVTQSPTHLIKTRGQQVTLRCSPISGHKSVSWYQQVLGQGPQFIFQYYEKEERGRGNFPDRFSARQFPNYSSELNVNALLLGDSALYLCASSNRAGAETQPQHFGDGTRLSIL.